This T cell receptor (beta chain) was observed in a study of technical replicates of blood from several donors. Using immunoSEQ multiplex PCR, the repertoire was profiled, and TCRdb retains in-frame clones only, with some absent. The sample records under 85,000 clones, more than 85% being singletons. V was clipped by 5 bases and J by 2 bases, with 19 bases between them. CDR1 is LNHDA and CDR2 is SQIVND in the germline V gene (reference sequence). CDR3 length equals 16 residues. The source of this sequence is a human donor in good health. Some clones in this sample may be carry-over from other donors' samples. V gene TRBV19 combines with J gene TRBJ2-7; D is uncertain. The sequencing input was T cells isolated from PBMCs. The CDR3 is CASSQTVDTLPYEQYF. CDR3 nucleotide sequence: TGTGCCAGTAGTCAAACCGTAGACACCCTCCCCTACGAGCAGTACTTC. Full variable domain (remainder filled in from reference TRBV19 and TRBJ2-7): DGGITQSPKYLFRKEGQNVTLSCEQNLNHDAMYWYRQDPGQGLRLIYYSQIVNDFQKGDIAEGYSVSREKKESFPLTVTSAQKNPTAFYLCASSQTVDTLPYEQYFGPGTRLTVT.